These 28 T cell receptor beta chains came from one sample sequenced in a study of cytomegalovirus exposure and HLA in healthy donors. Researchers ran the PCR with 60 Vbeta and 13 Jbeta primers. The data were produced by immunoSEQ multiplex PCR, yet TCRdb's version contains in-frame clones alone and is incomplete. The sample has roughly 240,000 clones; roughly 85% are singletons. Sequenced: PBMCs. The receptors here all came from a girl aged 2 to 9 in good health and CMV-seronegative.

J is TRBJ1-3 and V is TRBV6-5, with D perhaps TRBD1 (6 bases). The germline V and J ends were trimmed by 6 bases and 4 bases, with 13 bases remaining between them. Germline assignment: CDR1 MNHEY and CDR2 SVGAGI. The length of the CDR3 is 14 residues. CDR3 nucleotides: TGTGCCAGCAGCCGCTCCCAGGGGGGAAACACCATATATTTT. Translation gives CASSRSQGGNTIYF.

This chain joins TRBV5-5 and TRBJ2-3; D is possibly TRBD2 (6 bases). The CDR3 has 13 residues. Germline CDR1 SGHKS, CDR2 YYEKEE (reference sequence). Trimming stripped 4 bases from V and 2 bases from J, with 8 bases between. The CDR3 region has the DNA TGTGCCAGCAGCGGCGGGACCACAGATACGCAGTATTTT. This encodes CASSGGTTDTQYF.

This clone has just one count. V is TRBV2 and J is TRBJ1-1, with 9 bases fitting TRBD1. Germline V CDR1 and CDR2: SNHLY, FYNNEI. V lost 10 bases to trimming and J lost 8 bases; unmatched junction nucleotides: 5. The CDR3 consists of 11 residues. In DNA form, the CDR3 reads TGTGCCACCAAAGGGACAGGGGAAGCTTTCTTT. Translation gives CATKGTGEAFF.

This clone was picked up one time. The chain employs TRBV23-1 and TRBJ2-5; TRBD2 agrees at 9 bases. TRBV23-1 is sorted into the ORF group, with uncertain function. The CDR3 is 15 amino acids. J was trimmed by 4 bases and V by 6 bases; bases with no gene match: 9. The CDR3 loop reads CASRGAGGFGETQYF. The CDR3 region has the DNA TGCGCCAGCAGGGGAGCGGGGGGATTTGGAGAGACCCAGTACTTC.

The chain carries TRBV5-4 and TRBJ1-3, with TRBD1 matching 8 bases. This CDR3 comprises 16 residues. The V and J ends lost 4 bases and 2 bases, in that order; junction bases with no gene match: 8. Per germline, CDR1 SGHNT and CDR2 YYREEE (reference sequence). DNA for the CDR3: TGTGCCAGCAGCCCGCGGACAGGGTCGACTGGAAACACCATATATTTT. It translates to CASSPRTGSTGNTIYF.

The chain combines TRBV21-1 with TRBJ2-1; TRBD2 is the table's D call and was not checked against the DNA. TRBV21-1 is an annotated pseudogene. The CDR3 extends over 16 amino acids. The CDR3 region is CASSPGTEHGSNEQFF. In DNA, the CDR3 is TGTGCCAGCAGCCCGGGAACAGAGCACGGGTCGAATGAGCAGTTCTTC.

This chain uses TRBV15 with TRBJ2-1; D is uncertain. Germline values: CDR1 LNHNV, CDR2 YYDKDF (reference sequence). V dropped 2 bases and J dropped 9 bases, with 8 bases sitting between them. CDR3 length: 12 residues. The CDR3 region has the DNA TGTGCCACCAGCAGACCCTTTCGTGAGCAGTTCTTC. Its translation: CATSRPFREQFF.

This clone was detected once. The CDR3 DNA sequence: TGTGCCAGCAGACGGACGGGGGGGAAGGAAGCTTTCTTT. It specifies CASRRTGGKEAFF. This chain connects TRBV6-5 to TRBJ1-1; TRBD1 is a possible D gene (5 bases). This CDR3 has 13 residues. V was trimmed by 6 bases and J by 8 bases, leaving 16 bases between them. Germline values: CDR1 MNHEY, CDR2 SVGAGI.

The chain joins TRBV7-8 to TRBJ1-1, with TRBD1 matching over 7 bases. Trimming removed 6 bases from V and 5 bases from J; junction bases left unmatched: 6. The CDR3 is made up of 13 amino acids. Germline V gene data show CDR1 as SGHVS and CDR2 as FQNEAQ. CDR3: CASRRGGGTEAFF. The CDR3 DNA follows: TGTGCCAGCAGACGAGGGGGCGGGACTGAAGCTTTCTTT.

Only one count was recorded for this clone. The chain recombines TRBV7-6 with TRBJ2-5, with D possibly matching TRBD2 (5 bases). In germline, CDR1 is SGHVS, CDR2 FNYEAQ. Trimming shortened V by 3 bases and J by 2 bases, and 13 bases separated the two germline ends. The CDR3 runs to 15 residues. This chain's CDR3 is CASSFGGPIQETQYF. CDR3 sequence (DNA): TGTGCCAGCAGCTTTGGCGGGCCAATACAAGAGACCCAGTACTTC.

This clone was counted a few times. V usage is TRBV12-2 and J usage is TRBJ2-2; TRBD2, the D gene given by the table, was not confirmed from the DNA. TRBV12-2 is deemed a pseudogene. This CDR3 spans 10 amino acids. The CDR3 reads CASHTEGLFF. The CDR3 region has the DNA TGTGCAAGTCATACAGAGGGTCTGTTTTTT.

This clone appeared once. The genes are TRBV7-2 and TRBJ2-1, with 9 bases that match TRBD1. Germline CDR1 SGHTA, CDR2 FQGNSA. The CDR3 covers 16 residues. With 5 bases clipped from V and 8 bases from J, the junction kept 13 bases outside the gene matches. The CDR3, as DNA: TGTGCCAGCAGCCCCCAGGGACAGGGAGGTTCATATGAGCAGTTCTTC. Its translation is CASSPQGQGGSYEQFF.

The chain uses TRBV15 and TRBJ1-6, with D possibly TRBD1 on 5 matching bases. Germline CDR1 reads LNHNV; CDR2 reads YYDKDF (reference sequence). Trimming took 1 base from V and 9 from J, leaving 19 bases between them. This CDR3 has 17 amino acids. CDR3 protein: CATSRVVGYGGSSPLHF. The DNA for the CDR3 is TGTGCCACCAGCAGAGTAGTGGGATACGGGGGGAGTTCACCCCTCCACTTT.

The chain uses TRBV7-9 and TRBJ1-1, with 9 positions matching TRBD1. Germline assignment: CDR1 SEHNR and CDR2 FQNEAQ (reference sequence). With 3 bases clipped from V and 6 bases from J, the junction kept 2 bases outside the gene matches. The CDR3 spans 13 residues. The CDR3 nucleotides read TGTGCCAGCAGCTTGGACAGGGGCTCTGAAGCTTTCTTT. Translating it yields CASSLDRGSEAFF.

The V and J genes are TRBV10-3 and TRBJ2-3; TRBD2 aligns across 8 bases. The germline CDR1 and CDR2 sequences are ENHRY and SYGVKD. Unmatched junction bases numbered 12, after V lost 6 bases and J lost 1 base. The CDR3 is 17 amino acids. The CDR3 sequence: CAISGGAVGEGTDTQYF. The CDR3 nucleotides read TGTGCCATCAGCGGGGGGGCCGTTGGGGAAGGCACAGATACGCAGTATTTT.

This clone was seen once. The chain is built from TRBV10-3 and TRBJ1-1; D is undetermined. There are 14 residues in the CDR3. Per germline, CDR1 ENHRY and CDR2 SYGVKD. Trimming removed 4 bases at V and 8 bases at J, with 17 bases between. CDR3 region: CAISGGLAGEEAFF. DNA of the CDR3: TGTGCCATCAGTGGAGGGCTTGCTGGGGAGGAAGCTTTCTTT.

J is TRBJ2-7 and V is TRBV6-5, with D unresolved. The CDR3 covers 15 residues. The ends were cut back, 3 bases at V and 2 bases at J, with 14 bases in the middle. Germline CDR1 reads MNHEY; CDR2 reads SVGAGI. The CDR3 sequence is CASSYDTHRAYEQYF. CDR3 nucleotide sequence: TGTGCCAGCAGTTATGACACCCACAGAGCCTACGAGCAGTACTTC.

The chain links TRBV6-1 to TRBJ2-1, with D perhaps TRBD2 (5 bases). Germline V gene lookup returns CDR1 MNHNS and CDR2 SASEGT. V lost 8 bases and J 10 bases, leaving 15 bases between the germline ends. The CDR3 length is 12 residues. CDR3: CASAFLAREQFF. The CDR3 DNA follows: TGTGCCAGCGCTTTTTTAGCGCGGGAGCAGTTCTTC.

The chain combines TRBV4-1 with TRBJ2-7; 7 nucleotides line up with TRBD1. The CDR3 is 14 residues long. The V gene end was trimmed by 3 bases and the J gene end by 2 bases; junction bases not matched to a gene: 4. Germline-derived CDR1 and CDR2 are MGHRA and YSYEKL. In DNA, the CDR3 is TGCGCCAGCAGCCACGTGGGGACAGCCTACGAGCAGTACTTC. It is translated as CASSHVGTAYEQYF.

This clone was seen more than once but under ten times. The chain employs TRBV5-1 and TRBJ1-6, with TRBD1 identical over 9 bases. Trimming took 1 base from V and 8 from J; bases not matched to a gene: 1. CDR1 is SGHRS and CDR2 is YFSETQ in the germline V gene. CDR3 length: 14 residues. This CDR3 is CASSLTGGDSPLHF. DNA for the CDR3: TGCGCCAGCAGCTTGACAGGGGGCGATTCACCCCTCCACTTT.

This chain links TRBV7-7 with TRBJ2-1; 7 bases are shared with TRBD2. The ends lost 5 bases at V and 9 bases at J; junction bases unmatched: 13. From germline, CDR1 is SSHAT and CDR2 FNYEAQ (reference sequence). The CDR3 totals 15 residues. The CDR3 is CASSPGPLGGGEQFF. In DNA, the CDR3 is TGTGCCAGCAGCCCAGGGCCTTTAGGCGGGGGTGAGCAGTTCTTC.

This clone has just a few counts. V and J are TRBV4-1 and TRBJ2-7, with 7 bases that match TRBD2. The CDR3 length is 16 residues. V lost 0 bases and J lost 6; bases outside the gene matches: 11. The germline V gene encodes CDR1 MGHRA and CDR2 YSYEKL. The CDR3 DNA is TGCGCCAGCAGCCAAGACTTCTCGCGGGAGAGCTGCGAGCAGTACTTC. Protein: CASSQDFSRESCEQYF.

The rearrangement links TRBV10-3 to TRBJ1-5; D may be TRBD1 (6 bases). This CDR3 region has 13 residues. V was trimmed by 6 bases and J by 4 bases, leaving 10 bases between them. Germline V gene sequence: CDR1 ENHRY, CDR2 SYGVKD. The CDR3 is CAISGTWNQPQHF. DNA of the CDR3: TGTGCCATCAGCGGGACATGGAATCAGCCCCAGCATTTT.

The CDR3 nucleotides read TGTGCCAGCAGCGACAGGACGACTGGAGACTACGAGCAGTACTTC. It codes for CASSDRTTGDYEQYF. The chain links TRBV6-5 to TRBJ2-7; weak D call: TRBD1 (6 bases). CDR1 and CDR2 from the germline V gene are MNHEY and SVGAGI. V was shortened by 6 bases and J by 3 bases, with 18 bases between the two germline ends. This CDR3 contains 15 residues.

The chain joins TRBV9 to TRBJ2-3, with TRBD2 matching 9 bases. The CDR3 contains 14 residues. The J segment lost 2 bases and the V segment lost 4 bases, leaving 2 bases of the junction unmatched. Looked up from germline, CDR1 is SGDLS and CDR2 is YYNGEE. CDR3 amino acids: CASSIAGVTDTQYF. Here the CDR3 DNA reads TGTGCCAGCAGCATAGCGGGGGTCACAGATACGCAGTATTTT.

This chain connects TRBV30 to TRBJ1-3; the D is unclear. The V end lost 0 bases, the J end lost 4 bases, and 4 bases lay between the germline ends. Per germline, CDR1 GTSNPN and CDR2 SVGIG (reference sequence). The CDR3 has 12 amino acids. For the CDR3, the DNA is TGTGCCTGGAGTGTGGCCGGAAACACCATATATTTT. This translates into CAWSVAGNTIYF.

Concerning this clone itself: Additional DNA sequences in this sample encode the identical CDR3. The V and J genes are TRBV29-1 and TRBJ2-3; perhaps TRBD1 as D (6 bases). The V and J ends lost 3 bases and 6 bases respectively, with 13 bases between them. This CDR3 region has 13 residues. Per germline, CDR1 SQVTM and CDR2 ANQGSEA. The chain's CDR3 is CSVDSRGADTQYF. The CDR3 DNA is TGCAGCGTTGATTCCAGGGGCGCGGATACGCAGTATTTT.

This clone was observed a few times. The J gene is TRBJ2-1, the V gene TRBV5-6, with TRBD2 as a possible D gene (5 bases). Germline CDR1 is SGHDT and CDR2 is YYEEEE. The CDR3 covers 14 residues. V lost 4 bases and J 3 bases, leaving 11 bases between the germline ends. The CDR3 nucleotides read TGTGCCAGCAGCCGCCCGAGGGACTACAATGAGCAGTTCTTC. Its protein product is CASSRPRDYNEQFF. The full variable domain, in which reference TRBV5-6 and TRBJ2-1 provide the parts outside the CDR3, is DAGVTQSPTHLIKTRGQQVTLRCSPKSGHDTVSWYQQALGQGPQFIFQYYEEEERQRGNFPDRFSGHQFPNYSSELNVNALLLGDSALYLCASSRPRDYNEQFFGPGTRLTVL.